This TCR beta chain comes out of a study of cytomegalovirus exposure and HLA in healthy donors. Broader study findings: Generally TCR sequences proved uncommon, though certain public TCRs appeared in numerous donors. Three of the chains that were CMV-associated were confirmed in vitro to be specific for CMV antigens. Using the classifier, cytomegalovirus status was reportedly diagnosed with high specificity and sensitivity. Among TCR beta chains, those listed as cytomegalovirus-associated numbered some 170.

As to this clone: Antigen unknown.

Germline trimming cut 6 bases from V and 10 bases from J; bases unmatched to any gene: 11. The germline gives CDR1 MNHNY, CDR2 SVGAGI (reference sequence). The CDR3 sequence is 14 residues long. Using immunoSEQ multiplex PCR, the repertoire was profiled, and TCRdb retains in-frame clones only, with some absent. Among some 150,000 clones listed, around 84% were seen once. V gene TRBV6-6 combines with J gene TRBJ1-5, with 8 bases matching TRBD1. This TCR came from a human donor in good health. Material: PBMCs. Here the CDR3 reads CASSPGTGWGPQHF. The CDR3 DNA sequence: TGTGCCAGCAGCCCCGGGACAGGTTGGGGACCCCAGCATTTT.